One sample yielded the 28 T cell receptor beta chains listed below, sequenced in a study of blood T cell repertoires in COVID-19 (TCRdb year 2020). Receptor libraries were prepared by the immunoSEQ multiplex PCR assay. TCRdb retrieved this table from immuneACCESS and kept in-frame rearrangements only. Not all clones are present; in checked studies, unresolved V genes account for under half, and no reason is known for the remainder. Recorded for this sample are 130,000 or so clones; about 80% of them occurred a single time. Clones ranked in the top ten supply 9.5% to 15% of the sample. Specimen: peripheral blood. The receptors derive from a woman aged 60-75 years with acute or convalescent COVID-19.

The chain joins TRBV7-7 to TRBJ1-1; D is undetermined. The germline gives CDR1 SSHAT, CDR2 FNYEAQ (reference sequence). CDR3 size: 13 residues. The ends were cut back, 1 base at V and 1 base at J, with 4 bases in the middle. The chain's CDR3 is CASSLEQNTEAFF. In DNA, the CDR3 is TGTGCCAGCAGCTTAGAACAGAACACTGAAGCTTTCTTT.

The gene calls are TRBV5-1 and TRBJ2-7; 13 bases align to TRBD2. CDR1 is SGHRS, CDR2 YFSETQ, per germline. The junction had 13 bases not matched to a gene; V was cut back by 4 bases and J by 9 bases. The CDR3 is 16 residues long. The DNA for the CDR3 is TGCGCCAGCAGCCCAGGGACTAGCGGGGACCTTGCGCGGCAGTACTTC. It yields the protein CASSPGTSGDLARQYF.

J is TRBJ1-2 and V is TRBV25-1; D is possibly TRBD1 (5 bases). CDR1 MGHDK and CDR2 SYGVNS come from the germline V gene. CDR3 size: 13 residues. Trimming pared 8 bases from V and 2 bases from J, leaving 12 bases between. Written as DNA, the CDR3 is TGTGCCAGCTCCCCAGGGAGGAACTATGGCTACACCTTC. This codes for CASSPGRNYGYTF.

The J gene is TRBJ1-1, the V gene TRBV18; D remains ambiguous. This CDR3 region has 13 residues. Germline V gives CDR1 KGHSH, CDR2 LQKENI. The V and J ends lost 1 base and 5 bases respectively, with 8 bases between them. CDR3 protein: CASSPLTRTEAFF. The CDR3 DNA reads as TGTGCCAGCTCACCACTAACGCGGACTGAAGCTTTCTTT.

J is TRBJ1-1 and V is TRBV19; 8 bases match TRBD1. V lost 7 bases to trimming and J lost 5 bases; unmatched junction nucleotides: 9. The CDR3 totals 14 residues. From germline, CDR1 is LNHDA and CDR2 SQIVND (reference sequence). CDR3 sequence (DNA): TGTGCCAGTAAAACCCAGGGGGCGCAAACTGAAGCTTTCTTT. This sequence encodes CASKTQGAQTEAFF.

The genes are TRBV7-2 and TRBJ2-3; D might be TRBD2 (6 bases). The germline CDR1 and CDR2 sequences are SGHTA and FQGNSA. Trimming took off 4 bases at V and 6 bases at J, with 17 bases between the two ends. CDR3 length: 15 residues. The CDR3 region is CASSSASASGDTQYF. The DNA for the CDR3 is TGTGCCAGCAGCTCGGCTAGCGCGAGCGGGGATACGCAGTATTTT. Variable domain in full (rest from reference TRBV7-2 and TRBJ2-3): GAGVSQSPSNKVTEKGKDVELRCDPISGHTALYWYRQSLGQGLEFLIYFQGNSAPDKSGLPSDRFSAERTGGSVSTLTIQRTQQEDSAVYLCASSSASASGDTQYFGPGTRLTVL.

This clone was found once. The chain is built from TRBV5-1 and TRBJ2-6; TRBD2 might be the D (5 bases). Trimming took 0 bases from V and 2 from J, leaving 9 bases between them. The CDR3 is made up of 16 amino acids. The V gene's germline CDR1 is SGHRS and CDR2 YFSETQ. Here the CDR3 DNA reads TGCGCCAGCAGCTTGGACCCGGGGACTGGGGCCAACGTCCTGACTTTC. It codes for CASSLDPGTGANVLTF.

The chain is built from TRBV19 and TRBJ2-3, with D maybe TRBD1 (5 bases). The V gene lost 6 bases and the J gene lost 0 bases, with 13 bases spanning the gap. Germline loops: CDR1 LNHDA, CDR2 SQIVND (reference sequence). The CDR3 extends over 15 amino acids. CDR3 nucleotides: TGTGCCAGTAGCCCCGCCAGGGTTAGCACAGATACGCAGTATTTT. Encoded protein: CASSPARVSTDTQYF.

The chain links TRBV7-3 to TRBJ1-2, with D possibly matching TRBD1 (6 bases). This CDR3 is 14 amino acids long. Trimming left V 5 bases short and J 1 base short, with 11 bases between. Germline CDR1 is SGHTA and CDR2 is FQGTGA. CDR3 in amino acids: CASSTRTVNYGYTF. Here the CDR3 DNA reads TGTGCCAGCAGCACCCGGACAGTTAACTATGGCTACACCTTC.

This clone was picked up a small number of times. The chain links TRBV18 to TRBJ1-1, with D maybe TRBD1 (5 bases). V lost 3 bases and J lost 8, with 16 bases in between. The germline V gene has CDR1 KGHSH and CDR2 LQKENI. This CDR3 comprises 14 residues. The CDR3 is CASSPVQGEREAFF. The CDR3 DNA reads as TGTGCCAGCTCACCCGTTCAGGGTGAACGAGAAGCTTTCTTT. The entire variable domain, with the rest obtained from reference TRBV18 and TRBJ1-1, is as follows: NAGVMQNPRHLVRRRGQEARLRCSPMKGHSHVYWYRQLPEEGLKFMVYLQKENIIDESGMPKERFSAEFPKEGPSILRIQQVVRGDSAAYFCASSPVQGEREAFFGQGTRLTVV.

The chain links TRBV6-6 to TRBJ2-1; 7 nucleotides agree with TRBD2. J lost 6 bases, V lost 7 bases, and 9 bases had no gene match. In germline, CDR1 is MNHNY, CDR2 SVGAGI (reference sequence). This CDR3 spans 14 amino acids. The CDR3 DNA is TGTGCCAGCACATTAGGACTAGTTCCCAATGAGCAGTTCTTC. The encoded protein is CASTLGLVPNEQFF.

The V gene is TRBV6-4, the J gene TRBJ2-3; TRBD1 is a possible D gene (5 bases). This CDR3 is 15 amino acids long. V lost 5 bases and J 0 bases, leaving 12 bases between the germline ends. CDR1 MRHNA and CDR2 SNTAGT come from the germline V gene. The CDR3, as DNA: TGTGCCAGCAGTTTGACAGTAGACAGCACAGATACGCAGTATTTT. It codes for CASSLTVDSTDTQYF.

The genes are TRBV19 and TRBJ1-6, with unresolved D. Germline CDR1 and CDR2: LNHDA and SQIVND (reference sequence). The CDR3 covers 15 residues. Trimming removed 5 bases from V and 3 bases from J, with 11 bases in between. The CDR3 spells CASSLGSFYNSPLHF. The CDR3 nucleotides are TGTGCCAGTAGTCTCGGGAGTTTCTATAATTCACCCCTCCACTTT.

This clone has only a few counts. J is TRBJ1-5 and V is TRBV19; 9 bases match TRBD1. Germline V gives CDR1 LNHDA, CDR2 SQIVND (reference sequence). This CDR3 is built from 13 residues. V lost 9 bases, J lost 3 bases, and 3 bases stayed unmatched. The CDR3 here is CASRTGANQPQHF. For the CDR3, the DNA is TGTGCCAGCCGGACAGGGGCCAATCAGCCCCAGCATTTT.

The V call is TRBV10-3, the J call TRBJ1-3; D unclear. Trimming cost V 6 bases and J 0 bases, with 9 bases left between them. Per the germline V gene, CDR1 is ENHRY and CDR2 is SYGVKD. This CDR3 is 14 amino acids long. CDR3 region: CAIRQTTSGNTIYF. In nucleotides, the CDR3 is TGTGCCATCAGGCAGACTACCTCTGGAAACACCATATATTTT.

The chain couples TRBV4-1 to TRBJ2-5; 7 bases line up with TRBD1. The junction had 5 bases not matched to a gene; V was cut back by 1 base and J by 0 bases. Germline CDR1 MGHRA, CDR2 YSYEKL. The CDR3 contains 16 residues. The CDR3 spells CASSQATTGYQETQYF. DNA of the CDR3: TGCGCCAGCAGCCAAGCGACGACAGGGTACCAAGAGACCCAGTACTTC.

V usage is TRBV19 and J usage is TRBJ1-4; D is undetermined. The CDR3 extends over 13 amino acids. CDR1 is LNHDA and CDR2 is SQIVND in the germline V gene (reference sequence). Trimming stripped 9 bases from V and 2 bases from J, with 10 bases between. Here the CDR3 DNA reads TGTGCCAGCCTCGGTCGGACTAATGAAAAACTGTTTTTT. Protein: CASLGRTNEKLFF.

In its sample, this clone was seen once. The V and J genes are TRBV5-1 and TRBJ1-5, with D possibly being TRBD1 (6 bases). Germline CDR1 reads SGHRS; CDR2 reads YFSETQ. The V gene lost 1 base and the J gene lost 5 bases, with 7 bases spanning the gap. The CDR3 sequence is 13 residues long. In DNA, the CDR3 is TGCGCCAGCAGCTTGAAGGGGGATCAGCCCCAGCATTTT. As protein: CASSLKGDQPQHF.

The chain employs TRBV18 and TRBJ2-3, with D possibly TRBD2 on 6 matching bases. Trimming removed 8 bases from V and 6 bases from J, with 18 bases in between. CDR1 and CDR2 (germline): KGHSH, LQKENI. The CDR3 has 14 residues. CDR3 residues: CASRGTPPGDTQYF. Here the CDR3 DNA reads TGTGCCAGCCGGGGGACTCCCCCAGGGGATACGCAGTATTTT.

The CDR3 region is CASSFHQGGGYGYTF. The DNA of the CDR3 is TGTGCCAGCAGCTTTCATCAGGGGGGAGGCTATGGCTACACCTTC. The chain links TRBV11-2 to TRBJ1-2, with 7 bases that match TRBD1. The germline gives CDR1 SGHAT, CDR2 FQNNGV. CDR3 length: 15 amino acids. V shed 3 bases and J 4 bases; nucleotides not matched to a gene: 8.

The count of this clone is one. This rearrangement joins TRBV19 to TRBJ1-4; 9 bases match TRBD1. Trimming took 4 bases from V and 2 from J; bases not matched to a gene: 2. Germline CDR1 LNHDA, CDR2 SQIVND (reference sequence). This CDR3 contains 15 residues. The CDR3 nucleotides read TGTGCCAGTAGTAAACAGGGGGCGACTAATGAAAAACTGTTTTTT. This encodes CASSKQGATNEKLFF.

The rearrangement joins TRBV7-9 to TRBJ1-3; no reliable D call. CDR3 length: 13 amino acids. CDR1 is SEHNR and CDR2 is FQNEAQ in the germline V gene (reference sequence). V dropped 1 base and J dropped 9 bases, with 10 bases sitting between them. The CDR3 nucleotides read TGTGCCAGCAGCTTAGGGGCAGCGGGCACCATATATTTT. As protein: CASSLGAAGTIYF.

V gene TRBV7-3 combines with J gene TRBJ1-1, with D perhaps TRBD1 (5 bases). The CDR3 spans 14 residues. V gave up 5 bases and J gave up 3 bases, with 13 bases separating them. Germline assignment: CDR1 SGHTA and CDR2 FQGTGA. The CDR3 sequence: CASSPQGLDTEAFF. The CDR3 region has the DNA TGTGCCAGCAGCCCTCAGGGTCTGGACACTGAAGCTTTCTTT.

The V gene is TRBV7-3, the J gene TRBJ1-1, with D uncertain. The CDR3 contains 20 residues. V lost 2 bases to trimming and J lost 1 base, with 26 bases between them. Germline values: CDR1 SGHTA, CDR2 FQGTGA. For the CDR3, the DNA is TGTGCCAGCAGCTTATTCGGGAGAGGGAACAGATCGGCTAGGAACACTGAAGCTTTCTTT. Encoded protein: CASSLFGRGNRSARNTEAFF.

The rearrangement joins TRBV6-5 to TRBJ1-5; TRBD1 agrees at 8 bases. Germline V gene sequence: CDR1 MNHEY, CDR2 SVGAGI. The V segment lost 7 bases and the J segment 7 bases; nucleotides outside the gene matches: 9. The CDR3 has 14 residues. CDR3 sequence reads: CASTGQGWGQPQHF. The CDR3, as DNA: TGTGCCAGCACCGGACAGGGATGGGGCCAGCCCCAGCATTTT.

The chain carries TRBV2 and TRBJ1-2; 7 bases agree with TRBD1. The CDR3 runs 14 residues. Germline CDR1 is SNHLY and CDR2 is FYNNEI. V gave up 3 bases and J gave up 8 bases; unmatched junction bases: 9. CDR3 sequence (DNA): TGTGCCAGCAGTGAGGGCACAGGGGAAGGGGGCTACACCTTC. It yields the protein CASSEGTGEGGYTF.

The chain has TRBV3-1 (or the pseudogene TRBV3-2) and TRBJ2-5; 11 bases agree with TRBD2. The trim removed 0 bases at V and 4 bases at J, leaving 7 bases unmatched. The germline gives CDR1 LGHDT, CDR2 YNNKEL (reference sequence). The CDR3 runs to 17 residues. The DNA of the CDR3 is TGTGCCAGCAGCCAAGATAGGGGACTAGCGGCCGGAGAGACCCAGTACTTC. It yields the protein CASSQDRGLAAGETQYF.

The V gene is TRBV7-9, the J gene TRBJ1-6; 12 nucleotides match TRBD1. The CDR3 totals 15 residues. Per the germline V gene, CDR1 is SEHNR and CDR2 is FQNEAQ (reference sequence). V was clipped by 6 bases and J by 10 bases; unmatched bases: 7. CDR3 DNA sequence: TGTGCCAGCAGGCCTGATGGGACAGGGGGCTCACCCCTCCACTTT. Encoded protein: CASRPDGTGGSPLHF.